What follows are 20 T cell receptor beta chains derived from one specimen sequenced in a study of neoadjuvant nivolumab and ipilimumab in lung cancer. Libraries were prepared by immunoSEQ multiplex PCR; TCRdb keeps only in-frame clonotypes and omits some of them. The data contain approximately 30,000 clones, about nine tenths of them seen just once; the ten biggest clones take up around 5.1%. The specimen comprised peripheral blood, sampled after neoadjuvant nivolumab, alone or with ipilimumab, at or shortly before surgery. The receptors here all came from an adult with non-small cell lung cancer.

The chain combines TRBV2 with TRBJ1-2; D might be TRBD1 (5 bases). This CDR3 has 11 residues. V gave up 6 bases and J gave up 6 bases, with 8 bases separating them. Looked up from germline, CDR1 is SNHLY and CDR2 is FYNNEI. In DNA form, the CDR3 reads TGTGCCAGCAGGGCGGGGGATGGCTACACCTTC. Amino acid sequence: CASRAGDGYTF.

The rearrangement joins TRBV2 to TRBJ1-4; the D gene is possibly TRBD1 (5 bases). The CDR3 consists of 14 residues. Germline lookup yields CDR1 SNHLY and CDR2 FYNNEI. Trimming took off 4 bases at V and 6 bases at J, with 12 bases between the two ends. The CDR3 reads CASSATRGDEKLFF. CDR3 DNA: TGTGCCAGCAGTGCAACTCGGGGGGATGAAAAACTGTTTTTT. The full variable domain, rest sourced from reference TRBV2 and TRBJ1-4, is EPEVTQTPSHQVTQMGQEVILRCVPISNHLYFYWYRQILGQKVEFLVSFYNNEISEKSEIFDDQFSVERPDGSNFTLKIRSTKLEDSAMYFCASSATRGDEKLFFGSGTQLSVL.

This clone showed up just once. V and J are TRBV5-1 and TRBJ1-1; TRBD1 might be the D (5 bases). V was shortened by 4 bases and J by 0 bases, with 10 bases between the two germline ends. This CDR3 comprises 14 residues. CDR1 and CDR2 from the germline V gene are SGHRS and YFSETQ. CDR3 region: CASSLSGLNTEAFF. CDR3 nucleotides: TGCGCCAGCAGCCTCTCAGGGTTGAACACTGAAGCTTTCTTT.

This clone was picked up one time. The chain recombines TRBV6-5 with TRBJ2-7; 9 bases line up with TRBD1. CDR1 and CDR2 from the germline V gene are MNHEY and SVGAGI. The CDR3 extends over 16 amino acids. V lost 0 bases, J lost 3 bases, and 6 bases stayed unmatched. DNA for the CDR3: TGTGCCAGCAGTTACTCGGGAGGACAGGGGATCTACGAGCAGTACTTC. As protein: CASSYSGGQGIYEQYF.

The chain uses TRBV9 and TRBJ1-4; 7 bases agree with TRBD1. Germline V lookup: CDR1 SGDLS, CDR2 YYNGEE. The CDR3 is 16 amino acids. V lost 3 bases, J lost 7 bases, and 12 bases stayed unmatched. The CDR3 is CASSARDRDWGEKLFF. The CDR3 nucleotides read TGTGCCAGCAGCGCTCGCGACAGGGATTGGGGTGAAAAACTGTTTTTT.

V usage is TRBV5-1 and J usage is TRBJ2-7, with 7 bases matching TRBD1. Trimming removed 0 bases from V and 3 bases from J; junction bases left unmatched: 3. CDR3 length equals 14 residues. Germline V lookup: CDR1 SGHRS, CDR2 YFSETQ. The CDR3 DNA reads as TGCGCCAGCAGCTTGGGGGACAGCAACTACGAGCAGTACTTC. Residues: CASSLGDSNYEQYF.

This rearrangement joins TRBV15 to TRBJ2-2, with D perhaps matching TRBD1 (6 bases). In germline, CDR1 is LNHNV, CDR2 YYDKDF (reference sequence). This CDR3 is 16 amino acids long. V gave up 4 bases and J gave up 5 bases, with 17 bases separating them. In DNA form, the CDR3 reads TGTGCCACCAGCAAGGGGAGCAGGGGCGGGACCGGGGAGCTGTTTTTT. Protein sequence: CATSKGSRGGTGELFF.

The chain carries TRBV2 and TRBJ2-7; no reliable D call. The CDR3 has 14 residues. V was pared by 10 bases and J by 0 bases, with 16 bases between. CDR1 is SNHLY, CDR2 FYNNEI, per germline. CDR3 sequence reads: CAITPRERSYEQYF. The CDR3 bases are TGTGCCATCACCCCAAGGGAACGCTCCTACGAGCAGTACTTC.

J is TRBJ2-3 and V is TRBV5-4; 9 positions match TRBD1. The CDR3 totals 14 residues. Losses at the gene ends were 4 bases for V and 3 bases for J; bases not matched to a gene: 3. Germline V gene data show CDR1 as SGHNT and CDR2 as YYREEE (reference sequence). The CDR3 protein is CASSRGQGTDTQYF. CDR3 coding DNA: TGTGCCAGCAGCAGAGGACAGGGGACAGATACGCAGTATTTT.

The CDR3 coding sequence is TGCGCCAGCAGTGAGCGAAGGGGGAACACAGATACGCAGTATTTT. Amino acid sequence: CASSERRGNTDTQYF. The rearrangement joins TRBV10-1 to TRBJ2-3; the D gene is possibly TRBD1 (6 bases). The germline gives CDR1 WNHNN, CDR2 SYGVQD (reference sequence). Trimming removed 2 bases at V and 2 bases at J, with 11 bases between. CDR3 size: 15 residues.

V and J are TRBV29-1 and TRBJ2-7, with 7 nucleotides matching TRBD1. This CDR3 region has 11 residues. With 6 bases clipped from V and 9 bases from J, the junction kept 8 bases outside the gene matches. Looked up from germline, CDR1 is SQVTM and CDR2 is ANQGSEA. The CDR3 protein is CSVDTGVGQYF. As DNA, the CDR3 is TGCAGCGTAGATACAGGGGTCGGGCAGTACTTC.

This clone was picked up one time. The chain is built from TRBV6-5 and TRBJ1-6; D possibly corresponds to TRBD1 (5 bases). The CDR3 consists of 14 residues. Trimming cost V 7 bases and J 7 bases, with 14 bases left between them. The germline V gene encodes CDR1 MNHEY and CDR2 SVGAGI. CDR3 sequence reads: CASTPRVGNSPLHF. The CDR3 nucleotides are TGTGCCAGCACCCCCAGGGTGGGGAATTCACCCCTCCACTTT.

The chain employs TRBV7-9 and TRBJ2-3; maybe TRBD2 (5 bases). Germline CDR1 and CDR2: SEHNR and FQNEAQ (reference sequence). Trimming pared 3 bases from V and 4 bases from J, leaving 11 bases between. This CDR3 region has 14 residues. The CDR3 region has the DNA TGTGCCAGCAGCTTCATCCCTAGCCCAGATACGCAGTATTTT. This sequence encodes CASSFIPSPDTQYF.

The J gene is TRBJ2-7, the V gene TRBV7-4, with D unclear. Germline assignment: CDR1 SGHVT and CDR2 SQSDAQ. The CDR3 spans 15 residues. Deletions cut 5 bases from V and 3 bases from J, with 17 bases between. The CDR3 loop is CASSPTNFQLYEQYF. The DNA of the CDR3 is TGTGCCAGCAGCCCAACAAATTTTCAGCTCTACGAGCAGTACTTC. The whole variable domain, remainder taken from reference TRBV7-4 and TRBJ2-7, is GAGVSQSPRYKVAKRGRDVALRCDSISGHVTLYWYRQTLGQGSEVLTYSQSDAQRDKSGRPSGRFSAERPERSVSTLKIQRTEQGDSAVYLCASSPTNFQLYEQYFGPGTRLTVT.

CDR3: CASSVGPANTEAFF. The CDR3 coding sequence is TGTGCCAGCAGCGTCGGGCCAGCGAACACTGAAGCTTTCTTT. The chain has TRBV7-3 and TRBJ1-1; no clear D. The CDR3 has 14 residues. V gave up 5 bases and J gave up 1 base, with 11 bases separating them. Germline CDR1 and CDR2: SGHTA and FQGTGA.

The chain is built from TRBV5-1 and TRBJ2-1, with D uncertain. Trimming stripped 0 bases from V and 0 bases from J, with 7 bases between. CDR3 length equals 15 residues. Per the germline V gene, CDR1 is SGHRS and CDR2 is YFSETQ. The CDR3 here is CASSLGGYSYNEQFF. In DNA form, the CDR3 reads TGCGCCAGCAGCTTGGGTGGGTACTCCTACAATGAGCAGTTCTTC.

The chain links TRBV28 to TRBJ1-5; D is unresolved. The germline V gene encodes CDR1 MDHEN and CDR2 SYDVKM. Trimming removed 3 bases at V and 7 bases at J, with 19 bases between. The CDR3 is made up of 16 amino acids. The DNA of the CDR3 is TGTGCCAGCAGTTTGCTTCAAGAAAGGCGTCGACAGCCCCAGCATTTT. As protein: CASSLLQERRRQPQHF.

This sequence joins TRBV5-4 and TRBJ1-1, with D maybe TRBD1 (5 bases). The CDR3 is 15 amino acids. Germline loops: CDR1 SGHNT, CDR2 YYREEE (reference sequence). The V gene lost 0 bases and the J gene lost 1 base, with 10 bases spanning the gap. CDR3 DNA sequence: TGTGCCAGCAGCTTGGGCTCCAGGGAGAACACTGAAGCTTTCTTT. Amino acids: CASSLGSRENTEAFF. Together with reference TRBV5-4 and TRBJ1-1, the CDR3 gives the full variable domain: ETGVTQSPTHLIKTRGQQVTLRCSSQSGHNTVSWYQQALGQGPQFIFQYYREEENGRGNFPPRFSGLQFPNYSSELNVNALELDDSALYLCASSLGSRENTEAFFGQGTRLTVV.

Here the CDR3 reads CASSQGLRSEQFF. Here the CDR3 DNA reads TGTGCCAGCAGCCAAGGACTCCGAAGTGAGCAGTTCTTC. This chain links TRBV14 with TRBJ2-1; D not resolved. The germline CDR1 and CDR2 sequences are SGHDN and FVKESK. V was trimmed by 1 base and J by 9 bases, leaving 10 bases between them. The CDR3 covers 13 residues.

The V call is TRBV7-3, the J call TRBJ2-1; the D gene is possibly TRBD2 (5 bases). The CDR3 contains 13 residues. V gave up 1 base and J gave up 12 bases, with 13 bases separating them. Germline CDR1 is SGHTA and CDR2 is FQGTGA. The CDR3, as DNA: TGTGCCAGCAGCTTAATTTCCGGGGATCGGCAGTTCTTC. It is translated as CASSLISGDRQFF. Together with reference TRBV7-3 and TRBJ2-1, the CDR3 gives the full variable domain: GAGVSQTPSNKVTEKGKYVELRCDPISGHTALYWYRQSLGQGPEFLIYFQGTGAADDSGLPNDRFFAVRPEGSVSTLKIQRTERGDSAVYLCASSLISGDRQFFGPGTRLTVL.